The 6 T cell receptor beta chains below were found in one sample sequenced in a study of blood T cell repertoires in COVID-19. Clones were read by immunoSEQ multiplex PCR, and TCRdb kept only the in-frame ones, dropping some. The data contain some 290,000 clones, 85% to 95% of them singletons. Sequencing was performed on PBMCs or T cells enriched from blood (not recorded which). Receptors originate from a woman aged 25 to 39 who had been exposed to COVID-19.

The chain employs TRBV4-1 and TRBJ2-2, with D perhaps matching TRBD2 (6 bases). Germline CDR1 MGHRA, CDR2 YSYEKL. The V gene lost 3 bases and the J gene lost 8 bases, with 19 bases spanning the gap. The CDR3 spans 16 residues. The CDR3 here is CASSQEETRSGGELFF. The CDR3 bases are TGCGCCAGCAGCCAGGAAGAGACTAGGTCCGGTGGGGAGCTGTTTTTT.

For the CDR3, the DNA is TGCAGTGCCACGCAAAGGGGCTGGCAGTATTTT. Its translation is CSATQRGWQYF. This chain links TRBV20-1 with TRBJ2-3; possible D gene TRBD1, 5 bases. There are 11 residues in the CDR3. Germline-derived CDR1 and CDR2 are DFQATT and SNEGSKA (reference sequence). Trimming took 6 bases from V and 11 from J, leaving 15 bases between them.

The J gene is TRBJ2-7, the V gene TRBV9, with D possibly TRBD1 on 5 matching bases. This CDR3 spans 14 amino acids. Germline CDR1 SGDLS, CDR2 YYNGEE. V was clipped by 0 bases and J by 9 bases, with 16 bases between them. The CDR3 here is CASSVGRTPFGQYF. The CDR3 DNA reads TGTGCCAGCAGCGTAGGACGGACACCCTTCGGGCAGTACTTC.

The chain employs TRBV10-3 and TRBJ2-5; 7 nucleotides match TRBD2. Germline loops: CDR1 ENHRY, CDR2 SYGVKD. V lost 10 bases to trimming and J lost 5 bases; unmatched junction nucleotides: 10. CDR3 length: 13 amino acids. The DNA for the CDR3 is TGTGCCACCCGAACGTTACTAGCGGAGACCCAGTACTTC. The encoded protein is CATRTLLAETQYF.

The chain employs TRBV30 and TRBJ2-7, with D perhaps TRBD2 (6 bases). Germline assignment: CDR1 GTSNPN and CDR2 SVGIG (reference sequence). The CDR3 spans 13 residues. Trimming stripped 4 bases from V and 4 bases from J, with 14 bases between. For the CDR3, the DNA is TGTGCCTGGACCCCGGGACTTAGATACGAGCAGTACTTC. It codes for CAWTPGLRYEQYF.

This chain uses TRBV19 with TRBJ2-7, with 9 nucleotides matching TRBD1. This CDR3 region has 15 residues. The V gene's germline CDR1 is LNHDA and CDR2 SQIVND (reference sequence). With 5 bases clipped from V and 1 base from J, the junction kept 6 bases outside the gene matches. CDR3 bases: TGTGCCAGTAGTTTCACGGGACAGGGATCCTACGAGCAGTACTTC. It is translated as CASSFTGQGSYEQYF. Supplemented by reference TRBV19 and TRBJ2-7, the full variable domain reads DGGITQSPKYLFRKEGQNVTLSCEQNLNHDAMYWYRQDPGQGLRLIYYSQIVNDFQKGDIAEGYSVSREKKESFPLTVTSAQKNPTAFYLCASSFTGQGSYEQYFGPGTRLTVT.